A single sample is the source of the 8 T cell receptor beta chains below, sequenced in a study of blood T cell repertoires in COVID-19. TCRdb's copy holds only in-frame clones and misses some; the assay was immunoSEQ multiplex PCR. The table shows under 250,000 clones, with roughly 84% occurring only once. Sequencing was done on a sample of peripheral blood. The receptor source for this set is a man aged 50-59 years with active or convalescent COVID-19.

The rearrangement uses TRBV27 and TRBJ2-7; weak D call: TRBD2 (6 bases). The V gene lost 11 bases and the J gene lost 4 bases, with 27 bases spanning the gap. The CDR3 length is 16 residues. Germline assignment: CDR1 MNHEY and CDR2 SMNVEV (reference sequence). The DNA for the CDR3 is TGTGCCCCTCAGCCCCTCCCCAGGGAGGCGGGTTACGAGCAGTACTTC. Encoded protein: CAPQPLPREAGYEQYF.

The CDR3, as DNA: TGTGCCAGCAGGATACGCGGGGACCCCTTAAGCAATCAGCCCCAGCATTTT. Its translation is CASRIRGDPLSNQPQHF. The chain recombines TRBV27 with TRBJ1-5; a weak D match, TRBD1 (5 bases). Trimming removed 6 bases from V and 1 base from J, with 19 bases in between. Germline assignment: CDR1 MNHEY and CDR2 SMNVEV (reference sequence). The CDR3 runs to 17 residues.

The chain carries TRBV28 and TRBJ2-4; 11 nucleotides match TRBD2. The CDR3 is 14 residues long. The germline CDR1 and CDR2 sequences are MDHEN and SYDVKM. The junction had 5 bases not matched to a gene; V was cut back by 11 bases and J by 2 bases. CDR3 nucleotide sequence: TGTGCCTCCACTAGCGGGGGAACCAAAAACATTCAGTACTTC. It yields the protein CASTSGGTKNIQYF.

This sequence joins TRBV7-5 and TRBJ2-3; no check of the table's D call, TRBD1, against the DNA was made. TRBV7-5 is annotated as a pseudogene. This CDR3 is built from 15 residues. Here the CDR3 DNA reads TGTGTCAGAAGCGCCCGGACAACTAGCACAGATACGCAGTATTTT. Translating gives CVRSARTTSTDTQYF.

This chain connects TRBV6-4 to TRBJ2-3, with 9 bases fitting TRBD1. The CDR3 is 15 residues long. V was pared by 6 bases and J by 0 bases, with 4 bases of the junction left unmatched. Germline CDR1 MRHNA, CDR2 SNTAGT. CDR3 sequence: CASSPTGGSTDTQYF. CDR3 DNA: TGTGCCAGCAGCCCGACAGGGGGAAGCACAGATACGCAGTATTTT.

This chain links TRBV2 with TRBJ1-3, with a weak D call TRBD1 (6 bases). Germline values: CDR1 SNHLY, CDR2 FYNNEI. The CDR3 contains 14 residues. The V end lost 6 bases, the J end lost 8 bases, and 17 bases lay between the germline ends. The CDR3 loop is CASRSPGEGDTIYF. CDR3 nucleotides: TGTGCCAGCAGGTCCCCAGGGGAAGGGGACACCATATATTTT.

The chain uses TRBV28 and TRBJ1-2; D unclear. V shed 6 bases and J shed 7 bases, with 21 bases lying between them. This CDR3 has 15 residues. The V gene's germline CDR1 is MDHEN and CDR2 SYDVKM. CDR3 nucleotides: TGTGCCAGCAGCCCCGGTTCCCGCATCGCTACTGGCTACACCTTC. Protein product: CASSPGSRIATGYTF.

There are a few counts of this clone. The chain employs TRBV6-1 and TRBJ2-5; 10 nucleotides line up with TRBD2. The V gene end was trimmed by 2 bases and the J gene end by 1 base; junction bases not matched to a gene: 1. CDR3 size: 15 residues. Germline assignment: CDR1 MNHNS and CDR2 SASEGT. CDR3 DNA sequence: TGTGCCAGCAGTGAAATAGCGGGGGGCCAAGAGACCCAGTACTTC. It is translated as CASSEIAGGQETQYF.